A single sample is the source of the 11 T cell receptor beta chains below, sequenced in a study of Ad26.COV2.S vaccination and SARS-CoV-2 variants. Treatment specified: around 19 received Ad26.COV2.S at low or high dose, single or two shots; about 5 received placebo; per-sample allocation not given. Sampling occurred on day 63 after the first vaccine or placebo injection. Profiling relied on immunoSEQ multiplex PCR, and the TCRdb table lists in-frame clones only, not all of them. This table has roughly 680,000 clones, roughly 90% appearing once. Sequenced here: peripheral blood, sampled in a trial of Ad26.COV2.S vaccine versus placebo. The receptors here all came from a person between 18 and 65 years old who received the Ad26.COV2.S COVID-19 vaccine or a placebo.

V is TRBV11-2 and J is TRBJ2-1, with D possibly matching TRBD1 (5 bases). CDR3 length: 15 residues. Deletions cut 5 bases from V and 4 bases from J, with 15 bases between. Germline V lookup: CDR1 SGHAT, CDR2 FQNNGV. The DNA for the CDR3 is TGTGCCAGCAGCGAGGAGATAGGGGTTTACAATGAGCAGTTCTTC. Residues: CASSEEIGVYNEQFF.

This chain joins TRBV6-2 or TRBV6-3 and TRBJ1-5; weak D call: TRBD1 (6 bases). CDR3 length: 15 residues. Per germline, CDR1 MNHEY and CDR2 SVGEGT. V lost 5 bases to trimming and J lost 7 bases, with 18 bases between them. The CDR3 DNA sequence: TGTGCCAGCAGTAAAACAACAGGGATAGGACAGCCCCAGCATTTT. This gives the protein CASSKTTGIGQPQHF.

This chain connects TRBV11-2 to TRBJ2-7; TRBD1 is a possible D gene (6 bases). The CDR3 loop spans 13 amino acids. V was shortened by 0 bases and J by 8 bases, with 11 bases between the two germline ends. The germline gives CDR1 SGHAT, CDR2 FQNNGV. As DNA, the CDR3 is TGTGCCAGCAGCTTAGATCTCGGACAGAAGCAGTACTTC. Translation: CASSLDLGQKQYF. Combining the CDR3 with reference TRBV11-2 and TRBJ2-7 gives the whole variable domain EAGVAQSPRYKIIEKRQSVAFWCNPISGHATLYWYQQILGQGPKLLIQFQNNGVVDDSQLPKDRFSAERLKGVDSTLKIQPAKLEDSAVYLCASSLDLGQKQYFGPGTRLTVT.

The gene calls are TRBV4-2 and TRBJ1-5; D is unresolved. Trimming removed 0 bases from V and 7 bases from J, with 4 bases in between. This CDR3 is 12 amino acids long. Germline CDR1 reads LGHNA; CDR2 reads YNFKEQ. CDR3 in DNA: TGTGCCAGCAGCCAAGATAGACAGCCCCAGCATTTT. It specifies CASSQDRQPQHF.

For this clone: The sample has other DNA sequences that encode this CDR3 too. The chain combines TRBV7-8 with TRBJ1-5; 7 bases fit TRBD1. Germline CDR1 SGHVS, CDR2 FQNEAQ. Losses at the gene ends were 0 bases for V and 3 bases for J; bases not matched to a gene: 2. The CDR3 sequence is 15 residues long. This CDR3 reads CASSLAGTVNQPQHF. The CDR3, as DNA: TGTGCCAGCAGCTTAGCCGGGACAGTCAATCAGCCCCAGCATTTT. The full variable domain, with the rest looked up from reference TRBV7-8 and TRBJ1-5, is GAGVSQSPRYKVAKRGQDVALRCDPISGHVSLFWYQQALGQGPEFLTYFQNEAQLDKSGLPSDRFFAERPEGSVSTLKIQRTQQEDSAVYLCASSLAGTVNQPQHFGDGTRLSIL.

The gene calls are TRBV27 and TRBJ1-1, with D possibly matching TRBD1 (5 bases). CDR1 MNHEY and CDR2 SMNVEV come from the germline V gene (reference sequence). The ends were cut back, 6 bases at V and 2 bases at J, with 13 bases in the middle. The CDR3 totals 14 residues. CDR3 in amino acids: CASRTNGHNTEAFF. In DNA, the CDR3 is TGTGCCAGCAGGACAAACGGACACAACACTGAAGCTTTCTTT.

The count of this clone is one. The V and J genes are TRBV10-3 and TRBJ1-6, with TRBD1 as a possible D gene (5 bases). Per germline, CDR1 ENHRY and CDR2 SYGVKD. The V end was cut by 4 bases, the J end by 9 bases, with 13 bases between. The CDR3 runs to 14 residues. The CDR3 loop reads CAISGGGDGSPLHF. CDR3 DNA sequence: TGTGCCATCAGTGGGGGGGGTGATGGTTCACCCCTCCACTTT.

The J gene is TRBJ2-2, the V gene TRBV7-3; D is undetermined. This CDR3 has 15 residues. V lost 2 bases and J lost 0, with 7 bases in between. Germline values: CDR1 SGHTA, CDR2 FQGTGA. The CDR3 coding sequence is TGTGCCAGCAGCTTACGGCAGGCGAACACCGGGGAGCTGTTTTTT. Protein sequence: CASSLRQANTGELFF.

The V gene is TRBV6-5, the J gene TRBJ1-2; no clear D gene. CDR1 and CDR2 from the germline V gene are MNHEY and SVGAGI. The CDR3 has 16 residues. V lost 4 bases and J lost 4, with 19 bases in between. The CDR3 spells CASSSRRQSFGYGYTF. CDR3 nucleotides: TGTGCCAGCAGTTCTCGACGGCAGAGCTTCGGCTATGGCTACACCTTC.

Here the CDR3 reads CASSSIPIRGETQYF. The CDR3 DNA is TGTGCCAGCAGCTCTATTCCCATCAGGGGAGAGACCCAGTACTTC. The J gene is TRBJ2-5, the V gene TRBV7-2, with D possibly TRBD1 on 6 matching bases. The CDR3 has 15 amino acids. The V gene lost 4 bases and the J gene lost 4 bases, with 16 bases spanning the gap. Germline lookup yields CDR1 SGHTA and CDR2 FQGNSA.

The chain's CDR3 is CASRSGGTYEQYF. In DNA, the CDR3 is TGTGCCAGCAGGAGCGGGGGGACCTACGAGCAGTACTTC. The J gene is TRBJ2-7, the V gene TRBV6-5, with 9 bases aligning to TRBD2. The V and J ends lost 6 bases and 2 bases, in that order; junction bases with no gene match: 2. CDR3 length: 13 residues. Germline lookup yields CDR1 MNHEY and CDR2 SVGAGI.